The source of this T cell receptor (beta chain) is a study of T-cell memory formation after mild COVID-19. Overall study context: The two donors had largely donor-specific TCR clusters. Findings and limits, study-wide: Memory sampled before infection contained some responding clones, suggesting cross-reactive memory joined. Clones contracting over day 15 to 85 were CD4/CD8 balanced, with later expanders leaning CD4+. Chiefly within CM and EM were the contracting CD4+ clones; CD8+ ones were within EMRA.

With regard to this clonotype: Its antigen remains unidentified.

There are 13 residues in the CDR3. V was trimmed by 3 bases and J by 3 bases, leaving 10 bases between them. Per the germline V gene, CDR1 is SGHDT and CDR2 is YYEEEE. TCRdb re-derived calls from the 5' RACE reads in MiXCR, one entry per CDR3 protein. The sample consists of about 500,000 distinct CDR3 sequences, about a fifth of them appearing once. The sample taken for sequencing was PBMCs or a T cell subset sorted from them (not recorded which). This sequence joins TRBV5-6 and TRBJ2-7; D is possibly TRBD1 (6 bases). The TCR sequence derives from an adult woman who had mild COVID-19 (a few samples of this study predate the infection). Cell type and time point are not known. CDR3 DNA sequence: TGTGCCAGCAGCTACCAGGGGCACTACGAGCAGTACTTC. Protein product: CASSYQGHYEQYF.